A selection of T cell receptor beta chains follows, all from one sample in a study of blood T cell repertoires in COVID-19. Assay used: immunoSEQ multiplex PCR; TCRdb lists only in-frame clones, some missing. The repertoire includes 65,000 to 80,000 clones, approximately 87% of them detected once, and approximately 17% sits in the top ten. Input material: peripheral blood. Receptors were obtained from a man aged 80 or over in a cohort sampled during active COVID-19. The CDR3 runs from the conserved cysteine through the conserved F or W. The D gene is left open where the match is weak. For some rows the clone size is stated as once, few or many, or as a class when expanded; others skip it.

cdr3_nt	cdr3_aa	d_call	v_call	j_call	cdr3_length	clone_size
TGCAGCGTCCCAGGACAGGGCGGGTACAATGAGCAGTTCTTC	CSVPGQGGYNEQFF	TRBD1	TRBV29-1	TRBJ2-1	14	.
TGCGCCAGCAGCCAAGGACAGCTCATGAACACTGAAGCTTTCTTT	CASSQGQLMNTEAFF	.	TRBV5-1	TRBJ1-1	15	.
TGTGCCAGCAGTGAATGGGGGACAGGCACAGATACGCAGTATTTT	CASSEWGTGTDTQYF	TRBD1	TRBV25-1	TRBJ2-3	15	.
TGTGCCAGCAGCTTGAAGGGACTAGCGGGGGCCGCATATTACGAGCAGTACTTC	CASSLKGLAGAAYYEQYF	TRBD2	TRBV5-4	TRBJ2-7	18	.
TGTGCCAGCAGCTTCGGGGAGGCACGGGGCTACACCTTC	CASSFGEARGYTF	.	TRBV5-4	TRBJ1-2	13	.
TGCAGCGTTGAGGCGGGTTTCGGCACTGAAGCTTTCTTT	CSVEAGFGTEAFF	.	TRBV29-1	TRBJ1-1	13	.
TGTGCCAGCAGTCTGGGAGGGCTAGCGGGGGACTTAGACACAGATACGCAGTATTTT	CASSLGGLAGDLDTDTQYF	TRBD2	TRBV6-6	TRBJ2-3	19	.
TGTGCCAGCAGCCCCGGGAAGGGCTGGGTGGCCAAAAACATTCAGTACTTC	CASSPGKGWVAKNIQYF	.	TRBV28	TRBJ2-4	17	.
TGTGCCAGCAGCCCCAGCGGGAGCACCGGGGAGCTGTTTTTT	CASSPSGSTGELFF	TRBD2	TRBV7-9	TRBJ2-2	14	.
TGTGCCAGCAGCTTTAGGCTCCGGACAGGGGGCAGTACTTCCTACGAGCAGTACTTC	CASSFRLRTGGSTSYEQYF	TRBD1	TRBV7-8	TRBJ2-7	19	.
TGTGCCACCAGCAGTCCGGGACAGGGAATCTACGAGCAGTACTTC	CATSSPGQGIYEQYF	TRBD1	TRBV15	TRBJ2-7	15	.
TGCGCCAGCAGCTTGGAAGGACAGGGGTTAGGCTATGGCTACACCTTC	CASSLEGQGLGYGYTF	TRBD1	TRBV5-1	TRBJ1-2	16	once
TGTGCCAGCTACAACAGGGGACAGGGGCACGGGGAGCTGTTTTTT	CASYNRGQGHGELFF	TRBD1	TRBV6-6	TRBJ2-2	15	.
TGTGCCAGCAGCCAAGATCTGGCTAGCGGGGGAGATACGCAGTATTTT	CASSQDLASGGDTQYF	TRBD2	TRBV4-2	TRBJ2-3	16	.
TGTGCAAGTCGCGGCACCGGGACAGTTAAGCAAGAGACCCAGTACTTC	CASRGTGTVKQETQYF	.	TRBV12-2	TRBJ2-5	16	.
TGTGCCAGCAGCTTGTCAGGTGGAAACACCATATATTTT	CASSLSGGNTIYF	.	TRBV7-9	TRBJ1-3	13	.
TGTGCCATCAGTGGCGGGGGGGGTATCGGGGAGCTGTTTTTT	CAISGGGGIGELFF	TRBD2	TRBV10-3	TRBJ2-2	14	.
TGTGCCACCAGTGACCGCAGGGGGAACACTGAAGCTTTCTTT	CATSDRRGNTEAFF	.	TRBV24-1	TRBJ1-1	14	once
TGTGCCAGCAGCTTAGTAGATAGCAATCAGCCCCAGCATTTT	CASSLVDSNQPQHF	.	TRBV7-9	TRBJ1-5	14	few